The 3 T cell receptor beta chains reported below all come from one sample, sequenced in a study of CD8+ T cells in alopecia areata. Following RNA extraction, reverse transcription yielded cDNA that acted as the sequencing template. Only in-frame clones appear in the TCRdb table, and some are missing; sequencing was by immunoSEQ multiplex PCR. The repertoire holds 200,000 or so clones, with 58% as singletons. Treatment here: oral pan-JAK inhibitor, 5-10 mg twice daily. Sequenced here: CD4+ T cells sorted from blood, sampled at week 24, from a patient treated with tofacitinib. Receptor source: a human donor with alopecia areata.

The chain uses TRBV30 and TRBJ2-3, with 11 bases that match TRBD2. The CDR3 is made up of 13 amino acids. J was trimmed by 8 bases and V by 5 bases; bases with no gene match: 6. Germline V gene sequence: CDR1 GTSNPN, CDR2 SVGIG (reference sequence). CDR3 in amino acids: CAWGLAGGATQYF. The CDR3 DNA is TGTGCCTGGGGACTAGCGGGTGGGGCTACGCAGTATTTT.

The chain employs TRBV6-5 and TRBJ1-5, with D possibly matching TRBD1 (5 bases). The germline CDR1 and CDR2 sequences are MNHEY and SVGAGI. V lost 6 bases, J lost 6 bases, and 15 bases lay in between. The CDR3 is made up of 14 amino acids. In DNA, the CDR3 is TGTGCCAGCAGCCCGGAGCAGGGTCGTCAGCCCCAGCATTTT. The encoded protein is CASSPEQGRQPQHF.

The rearrangement links TRBV5-1 to TRBJ2-7, with 12 bases lining up with TRBD2. The CDR3 runs 14 residues. Germline values: CDR1 SGHRS, CDR2 YFSETQ. The V and J ends lost 3 bases and 5 bases, in that order; junction bases with no gene match: 3. The CDR3 protein is CASSSSGRGNEQYF. The CDR3 nucleotides are TGCGCCAGCAGCTCTAGCGGGAGGGGCAACGAGCAGTACTTC.